The present entry profiles one TCR beta chain with its context. The specificity of this receptor is unknown. No base quality information exists; no much larger clone differs at one position. The data were taken from a study of cytomegalovirus exposure and HLA in healthy donors (dated by TCRdb to about 2017). Context from the whole study: According to an earlier analysis of several hundred of the donors, about 179 million T cells yielded 120 million or so unique TCR beta sequences and 250 to 350 Gb of sequence data. About 280 gigabases of sequencing data and around 88 million unique TCR sequences made up an early release that covered 640 HLA-typed donors. Among the roughly 400 genotyped donors, around 81% belonged to the genetic ancestry cluster associated with self-reported Caucasian donors. The study was designed to test whether signatures of past pathogen exposure could be identified by cataloging public T cell receptors. The study used immunosequencing to profile the T cell repertoires of several hundred subjects and linked those repertoires to cytomegalovirus serostatus. A separate validation cohort of roughly 120 different subjects was used in addition to the roughly 720-subject first cohort. The study combined high-throughput TCR immunosequencing, statistical association of individual TCRs with disease status, and machine learning to predict cytomegalovirus infection status. In a later analysis, previously published TCR beta repertoires from several hundred donors were re-analyzed and high-resolution HLA genotyping was added so that TCR occurrence patterns could be studied. Rather than using new phenotypic data, the later analysis identified candidate immune exposures from TCR beta sequences and from how often those sequences occurred across donors. In an earlier analysis of over 550 of the donors, high-throughput TCR beta sequencing was used to judge whether each TCR beta V gene segment behaved as functional or pseudogenic. Donor age, sex, ethnicity and CMV serostatus were compiled together with the repertoire data. In a later genetic analysis, genome-wide SNP genotypes for about 55% of the 666 donors were used, and that subset was treated as a discovery cohort. All discovery cohort repertoires had been generated on a single sequencing platform. HLA typing covered class I and class II loci at four-digit resolution. Typing coverage differed by locus: A, B, C, DRB1 and DQB1 were typed in roughly 629-630 donors, DQA1 in 500 to 550, DPA1 in some 610, and DPB1 in 472. Several DR-DQ haplotypes were handled as single units for association and clustering, since linkage in the cohort was strong. Among approximately 370 genotyped donors of the cohort, an average of approximately 200,000 unique TCR beta nucleotide sequences was sequenced per donor, of which about 19% were non-productive.

What the study reported, not specific to this receptor: A further reported finding was that TCR beta sequences accurately predicted the HLA-A and HLA-B alleles for most subjects in the first cohort. Most TCR sequences were observed very rarely across donors, whereas some public TCRs were present in many individuals. In a later analysis, around 15,000 TCR beta sequences were associated with specific HLA alleles at a false discovery rate of 0.05. A later analysis found that HLA-associated TCR beta chains were more clonally expanded and had lower generation probabilities than equally common non-associated chains. Strong co-occurrence of HLA alleles, especially DR and DQ, made assigning TCR associations to individual alleles difficult. An earlier analysis of approximately 540 of the donors showed that most TCR beta V segments appeared in productive rearrangements either about 87% or about 30% of the time, which broadly matched IMGT annotations. A later genetic analysis associated a missense DCLRE1C variant with V-gene and J-gene trimming of TCR beta chains, and an independent cohort replicated the association. In vitro tests confirmed that three of the cytomegalovirus-associated TCR beta chains recognize cytomegalovirus antigens. Most CMV-associated TCR beta chains appeared to be HLA-restricted in a later analysis, and the HLA associations seemed to be driven largely by CMV exposure. The presence/absence analyses assumed that sequencing depth was roughly uniform across donors, and that assumption may not be true. The sequencing pipeline was judged likely to have produced a cluster of highly shared sequence variants as a technical artifact. In a later genetic analysis, fewer N-insertions in productive TCRs were reported among donors in an Asian-associated ancestry cluster than the approximately 670-donor mean. Some IMGT-functional V segments, including TRBV6-2 and TRBV6-3, could not be told apart with the 87-base-pair reads, so those segments were excluded. The authors suggested that the approach could potentially be extended to other disease states and immunological phenotypes. In the study, roughly 160 TCR beta chains were listed as associated with cytomegalovirus. In both the original and validation cohorts, the classifier was reported to diagnose cytomegalovirus status with high specificity and sensitivity. In this cohort, only TCR beta chains were sequenced, and detectable features were limited by the absence of alpha or paired-chain data. Because HLA typing was unavailable for some donors at each locus, only the typed subset was used in association tests. The only immune exposure information available for the cohort was CMV serostatus. Several of the top co-occurrence clusters appeared to be linked to parvovirus B19, influenza, CMV and Epstein-Barr virus, according to a later analysis. Correlated functional status among segregating V segments might reflect linkage disequilibrium, but an unknown experimental factor could not be ruled out. About 15 rarely observed V segments, including chromosome 9 orphons, were excluded from the earlier analysis of about 610 of the donors because counts were too low. According to a later analysis, TCR association rates differed among HLA loci, with DRB1 alleles showing the most associated TCRs and HLA-C alleles showing the fewest.

Inclusive of the bounding cysteine and phenylalanine, the CDR3 is 16 residues long. The kept DNA is CDR3 alone, 48 bases in frame from the first base. After removal of 2 bases from V and 10 bases from J, the junction retains 12 bases not matched to a gene. The germline V gene gives CDR1 as MNHEY and CDR2 as SVGAGI. The library was built by means of the immunoSEQ multiplex PCR assay. For the multiplex PCR, a mixture combining 60 forward primers for TCR Vbeta segments and 13 reverse primers for TCR Jbeta segments was used. The CDR3 region of rearranged TCR beta genes was amplified from genomic DNA with a multiplex PCR assay. Amplified TCR beta libraries were sequenced as 87-base-pair reads on the Illumina HiSeq System. The source study handled its data this way. A later analysis tallied 75 million to 85 million unique TCR beta chains across the 666 repertoires, and some 12 million of those chains were shared by two or more donors. To remove PCR and sequencing errors, raw reads were error-corrected and collapsed into unique sequences using a nearest-neighbor algorithm that merged closely related sequences. Alignment of CDR3 sequences to IMGT reference sequences was used to assign V, D and J gene segments. Each retained sequence needed at least a six-nucleotide match to both a V gene segment and a J gene segment. A rearrangement counted as productive if the CDR3 had no stop codons and remained in frame with V and J, and every other rearrangement counted as non-productive. Following IMGT convention, CDR3 was defined as the stretch from the second conserved V-encoded cysteine to the conserved J-encoded phenylalanine. The earlier analysis of fewer than 700 of the donors excluded sequences that lacked an unambiguous match to a single V gene segment. In an earlier analysis of a few hundred of the donors, V segments were called functional above 56.7% productive rearrangements and were called segregating when the between-donor standard deviation exceeded 5%. A statistical classification framework was built for diagnosing cytomegalovirus status from the catalog of TCR beta chain sequences. In a later analysis, V and J genes were assigned by comparing TCR nucleotide sequences against IMGT/GENE-DB human TR gene sequences. A later analysis assigned CDR3 sequences and most-parsimonious VDJ recombination scenarios with the TCRdist pipeline. In a later analysis, each TCR beta chain was defined by its CDR3 amino acid sequence together with its V-gene family, and reads lacking a unique V-gene family were excluded. To address suspected cross-contamination and a sequencing artifact, a later analysis removed over 500 highly shared, low-generation-probability nucleotide sequences. In a later analysis, a clonal expansion index for each public chain was calculated from normalized within-repertoire ranks of inferred template counts. A later analysis computed generation probabilities with a VDJ recombination model fitted to out-of-frame rearrangements, and checked the results against IGoR. A later analysis scored TCR-TCR, TCR-HLA and TCR-CMV co-occurrence with hypergeometric tests, applying a repertoire-size bias correction to TCR pairs. To estimate false discovery rates, a later analysis permuted the HLA or CMV assignments 20 times. In a later analysis, co-occurring TCRs were grouped using DBSCAN, and TCRdist sequence similarity was added for clustering within HLA-allele-positive subsets. Repertoires with fewer than 30,000 or more than 120,000 public chains, plus five repertoires with anomalous nucleotide sharing, were excluded from co-occurrence clustering. The source is immuneACCESS, and TCRdb retained only in-frame sequences with V and J called. Part of the clones is not carried over; for the studies checked, unresolved V genes explain less than half of this, and the remainder is unexplained. V, J and clone size were drawn from that table, and D and trimming were deduced from the DNA. The sample yields approximately 150,000 clones; approximately 74% were counted once. The top ten hold 2.8% of the sample.

In total, fewer than 750 healthy bone marrow donors made up the cohort. Cohort members were all nominally healthy when sampled, although unrecorded immune exposures were likely present. The donor was CMV seronegative and was included in the group of 352 seronegative cohort members. A peripheral blood sample was provided by each donor, and peripheral blood mononuclear cells were used for TCR beta sequencing. The Qiagen DNeasy Blood Extraction Kit was used to extract genomic DNA from the blood cell samples. The sample comprised PBMCs. The chain links TRBV6-5 with TRBJ2-1, and TRBD2 matches 9 of the central bases. The sequence was obtained from a woman aged 25 to 45 in good health and CMV-seronegative. The bases read TGTGCCAGCAGTTACCGTGCGGGAGGGCTTTCAGGAGAGCAGTTCTTC. Translated, it gives CASSYRAGGLSGEQFF.